A single sample gave rise to the 29 T cell receptor beta chains below, sequenced in a study of blood T cell repertoires in COVID-19. The data were produced by immunoSEQ multiplex PCR, yet TCRdb's version contains in-frame clones alone and is incomplete. Here the sample spans 210,000 or so clones, 75% to 90% being singletons. Sequences were obtained from peripheral blood. The receptors derive from a man between 40 and 49 years old with acute or convalescent COVID-19.

This rearrangement joins TRBV21-1 to TRBJ1-1; the D call TRBD1 from the table was never checked on the DNA. TRBV21-1 is termed a pseudogene. The CDR3 contains 15 residues. CDR3 residues: CASSILRTGNTEAFF. The CDR3 region has the DNA TGTGCCAGCAGCATCCTCCGGACAGGGAACACTGAAGCTTTCTTT.

This chain joins TRBV11-2 and TRBJ2-7; 12 positions agree with TRBD2. The CDR3 runs to 16 residues. With 4 bases clipped from V and 7 bases from J, the junction kept 11 bases outside the gene matches. Germline values: CDR1 SGHAT, CDR2 FQNNGV. The CDR3 reads CASSSPLTSGGREQYF. The CDR3 DNA reads as TGTGCCAGCAGCTCCCCTCTGACTAGCGGGGGAAGGGAGCAGTACTTC.

This rearrangement joins TRBV27 to TRBJ2-7, with D tentatively TRBD1 (6 bases). Germline CDR1 reads MNHEY; CDR2 reads SMNVEV (reference sequence). The V end lost 4 bases, the J end lost 0 bases, and 13 bases lay between the germline ends. This CDR3 has 15 amino acids. The CDR3 region has the DNA TGTGCCAGCAGTTCTATGGACAGCTTCTCCTACGAGCAGTACTTC. Translated, it gives CASSSMDSFSYEQYF.

The CDR3 bases are TGCGCCAGCAGGACGGGGGATGGGCGCACTGAAGCTTTCTTT. Translated, it gives CASRTGDGRTEAFF. The chain has TRBV5-1 and TRBJ1-1, with D possibly being TRBD1 (5 bases). The CDR3 has 14 amino acids. The V end was cut by 5 bases, the J end by 4 bases, with 15 bases between. Germline V lookup: CDR1 SGHRS, CDR2 YFSETQ.

This clone was detected only a few times. J is TRBJ1-1 and V is TRBV10-3; 10 bases are a match to TRBD1. With 3 bases clipped from V and 1 base from J, the junction kept 8 bases outside the gene matches. Germline V lookup: CDR1 ENHRY, CDR2 SYGVKD. CDR3 length equals 17 residues. The chain's CDR3 is CAISDYGQGVGNTEAFF. DNA for the CDR3: TGTGCCATCAGTGATTACGGACAGGGGGTAGGGAACACTGAAGCTTTCTTT.

The V and J genes are TRBV9 and TRBJ1-4; 8 bases align to TRBD1. The CDR3 loop spans 17 amino acids. With V trimmed by 0 bases and J by 3 bases, 7 bases remained unmatched. In germline, CDR1 is SGDLS, CDR2 YYNGEE. CDR3 coding DNA: TGTGCCAGCAGCGTAGGACGGGGACAGGTGCCTAATGAAAAACTGTTTTTT. Residues: CASSVGRGQVPNEKLFF.

The sample holds one count of this clone. The V and J genes are TRBV18 and TRBJ1-4; D possibly corresponds to TRBD1 (5 bases). The CDR3 runs to 15 residues. Germline V gene data show CDR1 as KGHSH and CDR2 as LQKENI. V dropped 2 bases and J dropped 8 bases, with 15 bases sitting between them. CDR3 residues: CASSPSAGNGEKLFF. The CDR3 nucleotides read TGTGCCAGCTCACCATCCGCAGGGAACGGGGAAAAACTGTTTTTT.

The rearrangement joins TRBV28 to TRBJ2-2; 7 nucleotides agree with TRBD1. Trimming cost V 6 bases and J 7 bases; bases outside gene matches: 8. The germline gives CDR1 MDHEN, CDR2 SYDVKM. CDR3 size: 14 residues. This CDR3 reads CASRPTGAGGELFF. In DNA, the CDR3 is TGTGCCAGCAGACCCACAGGGGCCGGCGGGGAGCTGTTTTTT.

The rearrangement uses TRBV7-8 and TRBJ2-5; D is ambiguous. The CDR3 is 13 amino acids. Between the trimmed V and J ends, which lost 5 bases and 5 bases, there was a span of 12 bases. CDR1 SGHVS and CDR2 FQNEAQ come from the germline V gene. The chain's CDR3 is CASSRATTETQYF. The CDR3 DNA reads as TGTGCCAGCAGCCGCGCAACGACTGAGACCCAGTACTTC.

The chain's CDR3 is CASSIGLTETQYF. CDR3 nucleotides: TGTGCCAGTAGTATAGGACTAACCGAGACCCAGTACTTC. J is TRBJ2-5 and V is TRBV19, with D perhaps matching TRBD2 (5 bases). Germline values: CDR1 LNHDA, CDR2 SQIVND (reference sequence). There are 13 residues in the CDR3. V was shortened by 1 base and J by 5 bases, with 8 bases between the two germline ends.

V usage is TRBV7-2 and J usage is TRBJ1-2, with a weak D call TRBD1 (6 bases). This CDR3 is built from 18 residues. Trimming pared 5 bases from V and 0 bases from J, leaving 22 bases between. CDR1 SGHTA and CDR2 FQGNSA come from the germline V gene. The DNA of the CDR3 is TGTGCCAGCAGCCTCAGCAAGGACAGAGAAAAAGCTAACTATGGCTACACCTTC. It encodes CASSLSKDREKANYGYTF.

The gene calls are TRBV9 and TRBJ1-2, with D unclear. The length of the CDR3 is 13 residues. CDR1 and CDR2 from the germline V gene are SGDLS and YYNGEE. Trimming shortened V by 0 bases and J by 2 bases, and 5 bases separated the two germline ends. Here the CDR3 reads CASSVAGNYGYTF. CDR3 bases: TGTGCCAGCAGCGTAGCCGGGAACTATGGCTACACCTTC.

V and J are TRBV30 and TRBJ1-4; the D is unclear. V shed 1 base and J shed 0 bases, with 9 bases lying between them. The V gene's germline CDR1 is GTSNPN and CDR2 SVGIG (reference sequence). The CDR3 sequence is 15 residues long. CDR3 in amino acids: CAWSGGVATNEKLFF. CDR3 in DNA: TGTGCCTGGAGTGGTGGAGTTGCAACTAATGAAAAACTGTTTTTT.

The chain links TRBV10-3 to TRBJ1-1, with D possibly TRBD1 on 6 matching bases. V was cut by 8 bases and J by 0 bases, with 13 bases left in between. From germline, CDR1 is ENHRY and CDR2 SYGVKD. There are 14 residues in the CDR3. CDR3: CAIGTPGMNTEAFF. As DNA, the CDR3 is TGTGCCATCGGGACACCCGGGATGAACACTGAAGCTTTCTTT.

This clone occurred a few times. The gene calls are TRBV2 and TRBJ1-5, with a weak D call TRBD1 (6 bases). CDR3 length equals 15 residues. Germline assignment: CDR1 SNHLY and CDR2 FYNNEI. V was clipped by 4 bases and J by 3 bases, with 13 bases between them. This CDR3 reads CASSAPRGDNQPQHF. CDR3 nucleotide sequence: TGTGCCAGCAGTGCCCCCAGGGGAGACAATCAGCCCCAGCATTTT.

The chain combines TRBV9 with TRBJ1-1; D gene uncertain. Trimming stripped 4 bases from V and 11 bases from J, with 15 bases between. The CDR3 contains 12 residues. Germline-derived CDR1 and CDR2 are SGDLS and YYNGEE. The CDR3 loop is CASSPSPNAAFF. CDR3 in DNA: TGTGCCAGCAGCCCTAGTCCGAATGCGGCTTTCTTT.

The chain is built from TRBV5-4 and TRBJ2-2; no reliable D call. The V end was cut by 0 bases, the J end by 0 bases, with 9 bases between. The CDR3 loop spans 16 amino acids. Per the germline V gene, CDR1 is SGHNT and CDR2 is YYREEE (reference sequence). The CDR3 reads CASSLGTPANTGELFF. For the CDR3, the DNA is TGTGCCAGCAGCTTGGGAACACCAGCGAACACCGGGGAGCTGTTTTTT.

The V gene is TRBV11-3, the J gene TRBJ2-1, with D unclear. The CDR3 is made up of 12 amino acids. Germline CDR1 SGHNT, CDR2 YENEEA. V gave up 2 bases and J gave up 7 bases, with 6 bases separating them. In DNA, the CDR3 is TGTGCCAGCAGCTTAAAGAGAAATGAGCAGTTCTTC. This translates into CASSLKRNEQFF. The whole variable domain, remainder taken from reference TRBV11-3 and TRBJ2-1, is EAGVVQSPRYKIIEKKQPVAFWCNPISGHNTLYWYLQNLGQGPELLIRYENEEAVDDSQLPKDRFSAERLKGVDSTLKIQPAELGDSAVYLCASSLKRNEQFFGPGTRLTVL.

This clone was recorded once. The chain joins TRBV7-9 to TRBJ2-1; 7 bases are shared with TRBD2. The ends lost 5 bases at V and 2 bases at J; junction bases unmatched: 9. Per the germline V gene, CDR1 is SEHNR and CDR2 is FQNEAQ (reference sequence). The CDR3 contains 16 residues. The CDR3 sequence is CASSGRPGLPYNEQFF. The CDR3 DNA is TGTGCCAGCAGCGGAAGACCGGGACTACCCTACAATGAGCAGTTCTTC.

This chain joins TRBV28 and TRBJ2-1; 11 bases map to TRBD2. CDR1 is MDHEN, CDR2 SYDVKM, per germline. Trimming removed 6 bases from V and 5 bases from J; junction bases left unmatched: 9. The CDR3 covers 16 residues. CDR3 sequence reads: CASRGLAGGLHNEQFF. In nucleotides, the CDR3 is TGTGCCAGCAGAGGTTTAGCGGGGGGGCTCCACAATGAGCAGTTCTTC.

The V and J genes are TRBV6-4 and TRBJ2-7, with D maybe TRBD2 (7 bases). V lost 5 bases and J lost 6, with 23 bases in between. Germline assignment: CDR1 MRHNA and CDR2 SNTAGT. CDR3 size: 16 residues. The CDR3 nucleotides are TGTGCCAGCAGTAATCGGGCAAAGAAGGGGGGGCCCGAGCAGTACTTC. Amino acids: CASSNRAKKGGPEQYF.

The chain is built from TRBV7-9 and TRBJ2-7, with 8 bases identical to TRBD1. J gave up 0 bases and V 5 bases, and 9 bases lay outside the gene matches. The CDR3 runs to 16 residues. Germline V gives CDR1 SEHNR, CDR2 FQNEAQ (reference sequence). The CDR3 loop is CASSINRGMGSYEQYF. DNA of the CDR3: TGTGCCAGCAGCATCAACAGGGGGATGGGCTCCTACGAGCAGTACTTC.

The table lists this clone with a few counts. The chain joins TRBV4-2 to TRBJ1-4; D is possibly TRBD1 (6 bases). Germline values: CDR1 LGHNA, CDR2 YNFKEQ. The V end lost 5 bases, the J end lost 2 bases, and 12 bases lay between the germline ends. The CDR3 contains 15 residues. CDR3: CASSEAGGTNEKLFF. The CDR3 nucleotides are TGTGCCAGCAGCGAAGCGGGGGGCACTAATGAAAAACTGTTTTTT.

The chain combines TRBV6-5 with TRBJ1-1, with a possible D match to TRBD1 (5 bases). CDR3 length equals 15 residues. Germline V CDR1 and CDR2: MNHEY, SVGAGI. The V end was cut by 5 bases, the J end by 0 bases, with 13 bases between. The CDR3 spells CASSIRGGMNTEAFF. Written as DNA, the CDR3 is TGTGCCAGCAGTATTAGGGGAGGCATGAACACTGAAGCTTTCTTT.

The chain is built from TRBV3-1 (or the pseudogene TRBV3-2) and TRBJ2-5; TRBD1 aligns across 9 bases. CDR3 size: 14 residues. Germline V gives CDR1 LGHDT, CDR2 YNNKEL (reference sequence). V shed 4 bases, J shed 1 base, and the junction held 1 base outside the gene matches. This CDR3 is CASSPDRGQETQYF. CDR3 DNA: TGTGCCAGCAGCCCGGACAGGGGCCAAGAGACCCAGTACTTC.

This rearrangement joins TRBV19 to TRBJ2-5; 8 bases are a match to TRBD2. This CDR3 has 14 amino acids. Germline CDR1 is LNHDA and CDR2 is SQIVND (reference sequence). J was trimmed by 7 bases and V by 3 bases; bases with no gene match: 7. DNA of the CDR3: TGTGCCAGTAGTATTGCGGGGGGCCCAGCGACCCAGTACTTC. This translates into CASSIAGGPATQYF. The full variable domain, completed using reference TRBV19 and TRBJ2-5, is DGGITQSPKYLFRKEGQNVTLSCEQNLNHDAMYWYRQDPGQGLRLIYYSQIVNDFQKGDIAEGYSVSREKKESFPLTVTSAQKNPTAFYLCASSIAGGPATQYFGPGTRLLVL.

This clone was detected once. The chain couples TRBV6-5 to TRBJ2-7; 9 positions agree with TRBD1. CDR1 MNHEY and CDR2 SVGAGI come from the germline V gene. Trimming removed 2 bases from V and 2 bases from J; junction bases left unmatched: 1. This CDR3 region has 14 residues. CDR3 in DNA: TGTGCCAGCAGTTACGGACAGGGGACCTACGAGCAGTACTTC. Translation: CASSYGQGTYEQYF.

J is TRBJ1-4 and V is TRBV19; the match to TRBD1 covers 7 bases. The germline V gene encodes CDR1 LNHDA and CDR2 SQIVND (reference sequence). The CDR3 is 13 residues long. V shed 10 bases and J 7 bases; nucleotides not matched to a gene: 9. In DNA, the CDR3 is TGTGCCACCCGACGAGGGGGCGTTGAAAAACTGTTTTTT. Translated: CATRRGGVEKLFF. The full variable domain, in which reference TRBV19 and TRBJ1-4 provide the parts outside the CDR3, is DGGITQSPKYLFRKEGQNVTLSCEQNLNHDAMYWYRQDPGQGLRLIYYSQIVNDFQKGDIAEGYSVSREKKESFPLTVTSAQKNPTAFYLCATRRGGVEKLFFGSGTQLSVL.

The CDR3 DNA reads as TGTGCCAGCAGCTTAGGCCAAAGAACTAGATTACAGGAGACCCAGTACTTC. It encodes CASSLGQRTRLQETQYF. This chain uses TRBV7-6 with TRBJ2-5; D is perhaps TRBD2 (5 bases). The CDR3 extends over 17 amino acids. Germline V gene lookup returns CDR1 SGHVS and CDR2 FNYEAQ. V dropped 1 base and J dropped 5 bases, with 20 bases sitting between them.